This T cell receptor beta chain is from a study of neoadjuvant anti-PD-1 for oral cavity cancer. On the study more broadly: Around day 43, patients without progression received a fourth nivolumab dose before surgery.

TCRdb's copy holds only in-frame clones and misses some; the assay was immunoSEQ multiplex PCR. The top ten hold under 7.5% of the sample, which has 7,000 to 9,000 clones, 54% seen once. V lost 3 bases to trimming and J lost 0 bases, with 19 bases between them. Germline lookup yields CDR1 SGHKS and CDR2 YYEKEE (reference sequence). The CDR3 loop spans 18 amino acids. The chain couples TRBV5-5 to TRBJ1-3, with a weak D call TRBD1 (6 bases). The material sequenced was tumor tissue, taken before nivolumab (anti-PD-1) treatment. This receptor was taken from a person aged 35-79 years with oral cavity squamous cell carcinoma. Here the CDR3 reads CASSSFAGTGSSGNTIYF. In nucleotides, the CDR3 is TGTGCCAGCAGCTCCTTCGCGGGAACAGGGAGCTCTGGAAACACCATATATTTT.